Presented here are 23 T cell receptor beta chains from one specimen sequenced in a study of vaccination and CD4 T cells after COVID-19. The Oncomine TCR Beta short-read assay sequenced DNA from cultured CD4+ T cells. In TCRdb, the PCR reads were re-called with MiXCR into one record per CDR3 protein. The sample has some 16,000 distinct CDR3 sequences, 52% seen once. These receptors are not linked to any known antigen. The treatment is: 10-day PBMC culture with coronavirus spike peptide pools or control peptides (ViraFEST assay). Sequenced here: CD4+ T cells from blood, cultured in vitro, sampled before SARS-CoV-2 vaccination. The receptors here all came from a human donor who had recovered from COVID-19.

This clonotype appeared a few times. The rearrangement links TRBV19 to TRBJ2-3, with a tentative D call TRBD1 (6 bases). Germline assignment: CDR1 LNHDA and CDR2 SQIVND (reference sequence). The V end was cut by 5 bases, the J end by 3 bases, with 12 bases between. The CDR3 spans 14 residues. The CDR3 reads CASSSGARTDTQYF. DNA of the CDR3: TGTGCCAGTAGTTCAGGGGCGCGGACAGATACGCAGTATTTT.

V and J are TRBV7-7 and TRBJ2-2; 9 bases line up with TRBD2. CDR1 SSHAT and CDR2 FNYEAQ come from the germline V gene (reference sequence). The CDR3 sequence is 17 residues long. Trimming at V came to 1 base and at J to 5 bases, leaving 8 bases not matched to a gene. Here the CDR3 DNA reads TGTGCCAGCAGCTTAGTTTTGGTAACTAGCGGGACCGGGGAGCTGTTTTTT. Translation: CASSLVLVTSGTGELFF.

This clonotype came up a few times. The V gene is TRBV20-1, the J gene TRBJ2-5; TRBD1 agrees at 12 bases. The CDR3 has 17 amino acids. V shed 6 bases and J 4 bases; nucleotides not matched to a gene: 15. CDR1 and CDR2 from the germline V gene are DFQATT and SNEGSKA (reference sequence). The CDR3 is CSATGLPGQGAGETQYF. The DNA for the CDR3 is TGCAGTGCCACGGGGCTACCGGGACAGGGGGCTGGAGAGACCCAGTACTTC.

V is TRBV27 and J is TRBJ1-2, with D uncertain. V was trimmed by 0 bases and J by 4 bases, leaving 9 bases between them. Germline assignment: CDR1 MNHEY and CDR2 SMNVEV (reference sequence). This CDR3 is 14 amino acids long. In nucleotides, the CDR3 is TGTGCCAGCAGTTTATCGTTCAGTAGCTATGGCTACACCTTC. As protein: CASSLSFSSYGYTF.

CDR3 loop: CASSSDREVAEAFF. Here the CDR3 DNA reads TGTGCCAGCTCCTCCGACAGGGAAGTGGCTGAAGCTTTCTTT. The V call is TRBV18, the J call TRBJ1-1; 7 positions agree with TRBD1. Germline CDR1 KGHSH, CDR2 LQKENI. The CDR3 contains 14 residues. V was pared by 6 bases and J by 6 bases, with 10 bases of the junction left unmatched.

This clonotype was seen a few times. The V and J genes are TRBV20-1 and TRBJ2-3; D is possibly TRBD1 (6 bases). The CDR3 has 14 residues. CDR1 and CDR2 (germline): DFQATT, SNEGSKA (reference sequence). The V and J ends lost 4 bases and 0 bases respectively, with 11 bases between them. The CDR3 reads CSAMGDTSTDTQYF. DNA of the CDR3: TGCAGTGCTATGGGGGACACTAGCACAGATACGCAGTATTTT.

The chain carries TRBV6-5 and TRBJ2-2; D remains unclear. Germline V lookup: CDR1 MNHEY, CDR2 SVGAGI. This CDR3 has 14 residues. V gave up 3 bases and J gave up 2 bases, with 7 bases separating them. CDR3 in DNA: TGTGCCAGCAGTTATAACCCCAACACCGGGGAGCTGTTTTTT. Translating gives CASSYNPNTGELFF.

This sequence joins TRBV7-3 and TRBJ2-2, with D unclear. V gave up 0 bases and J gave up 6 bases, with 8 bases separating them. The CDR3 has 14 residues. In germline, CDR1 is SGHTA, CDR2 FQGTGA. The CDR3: CASSLTPGAGELFF. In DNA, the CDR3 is TGTGCCAGCAGCTTAACCCCTGGGGCCGGGGAGCTGTTTTTT.

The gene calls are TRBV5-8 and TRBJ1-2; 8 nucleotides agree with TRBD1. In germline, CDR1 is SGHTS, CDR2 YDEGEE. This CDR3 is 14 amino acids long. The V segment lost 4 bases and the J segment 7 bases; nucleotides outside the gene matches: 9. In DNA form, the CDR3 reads TGTGCCAGCAGCCCCAGGACAGGGTTGAGTGGCTACACCTTC. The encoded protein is CASSPRTGLSGYTF.

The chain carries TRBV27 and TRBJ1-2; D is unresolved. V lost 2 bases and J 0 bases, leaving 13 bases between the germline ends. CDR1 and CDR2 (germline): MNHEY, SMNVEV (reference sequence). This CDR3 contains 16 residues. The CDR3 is CASSLIGRNTNYGYTF. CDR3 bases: TGTGCCAGCAGTTTAATCGGCAGAAACACTAACTATGGCTACACCTTC.

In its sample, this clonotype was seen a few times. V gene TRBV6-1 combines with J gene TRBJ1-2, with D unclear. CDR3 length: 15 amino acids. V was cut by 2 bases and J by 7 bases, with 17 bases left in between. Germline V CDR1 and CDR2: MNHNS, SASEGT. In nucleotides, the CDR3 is TGTGCCAGCAGTGAATCTCGACTAGTTCTCGGTGGCTACACCTTC. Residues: CASSESRLVLGGYTF.

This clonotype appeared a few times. The CDR3 region is CSARGGDRDSPLHF. CDR3 nucleotides: TGCAGTGCTAGGGGGGGGGACAGGGATTCACCCCTCCACTTT. The V gene is TRBV20-1, the J gene TRBJ1-6, with 9 bases that match TRBD1. Germline-derived CDR1 and CDR2 are DFQATT and SNEGSKA (reference sequence). The CDR3 has 14 residues. Trimming cost V 3 bases and J 8 bases; bases outside gene matches: 5.

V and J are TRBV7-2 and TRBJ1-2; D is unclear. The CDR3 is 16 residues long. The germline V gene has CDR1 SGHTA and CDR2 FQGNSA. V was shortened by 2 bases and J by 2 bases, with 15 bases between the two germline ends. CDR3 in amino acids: CASSLKGSENNYGYTF. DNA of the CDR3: TGTGCCAGCAGCTTAAAGGGTTCCGAAAACAACTATGGCTACACCTTC.

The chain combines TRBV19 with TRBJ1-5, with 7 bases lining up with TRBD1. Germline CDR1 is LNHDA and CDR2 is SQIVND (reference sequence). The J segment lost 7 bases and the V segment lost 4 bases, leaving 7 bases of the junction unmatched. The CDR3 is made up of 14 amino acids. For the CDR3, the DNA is TGTGCCAGTAGTAAGAGCGACAGGGCACAGCCCCAGCATTTT. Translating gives CASSKSDRAQPQHF.

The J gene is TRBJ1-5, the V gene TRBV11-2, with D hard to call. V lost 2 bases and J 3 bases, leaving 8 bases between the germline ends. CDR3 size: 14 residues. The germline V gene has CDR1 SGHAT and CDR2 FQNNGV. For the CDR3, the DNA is TGTGCCAGCAGCTTATCTCCTTTCAATCAGCCCCAGCATTTT. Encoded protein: CASSLSPFNQPQHF.

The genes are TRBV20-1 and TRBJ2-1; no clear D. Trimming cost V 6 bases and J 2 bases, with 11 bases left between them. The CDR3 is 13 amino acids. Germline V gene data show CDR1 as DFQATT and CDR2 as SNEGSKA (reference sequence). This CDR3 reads CSASGIPYNEQFF. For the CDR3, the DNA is TGCAGTGCCTCTGGGATCCCCTACAATGAGCAGTTCTTC.

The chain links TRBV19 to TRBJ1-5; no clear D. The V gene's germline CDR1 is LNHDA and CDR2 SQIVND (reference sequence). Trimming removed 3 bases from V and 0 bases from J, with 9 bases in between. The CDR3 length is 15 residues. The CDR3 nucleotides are TGTGCCAGTAGTATGAGAGCCGATAGCAATCAGCCCCAGCATTTT. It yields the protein CASSMRADSNQPQHF.

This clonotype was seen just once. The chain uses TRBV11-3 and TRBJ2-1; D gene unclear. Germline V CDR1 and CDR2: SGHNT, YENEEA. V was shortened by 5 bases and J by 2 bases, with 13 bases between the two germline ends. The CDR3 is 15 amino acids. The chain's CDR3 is CASSAQHSTYNEQFF. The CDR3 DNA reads TGTGCCAGCAGCGCCCAACACTCTACCTACAATGAGCAGTTCTTC. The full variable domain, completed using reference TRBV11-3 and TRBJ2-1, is EAGVVQSPRYKIIEKKQPVAFWCNPISGHNTLYWYLQNLGQGPELLIRYENEEAVDDSQLPKDRFSAERLKGVDSTLKIQPAELGDSAVYLCASSAQHSTYNEQFFGPGTRLTVL.

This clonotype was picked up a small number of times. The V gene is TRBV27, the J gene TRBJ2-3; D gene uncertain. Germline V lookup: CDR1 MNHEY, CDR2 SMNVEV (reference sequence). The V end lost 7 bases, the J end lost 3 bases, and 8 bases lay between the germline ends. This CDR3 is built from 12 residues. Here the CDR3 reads CASKDRTDTQYF. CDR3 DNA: TGTGCCAGCAAGGACCGAACAGATACGCAGTATTTT.

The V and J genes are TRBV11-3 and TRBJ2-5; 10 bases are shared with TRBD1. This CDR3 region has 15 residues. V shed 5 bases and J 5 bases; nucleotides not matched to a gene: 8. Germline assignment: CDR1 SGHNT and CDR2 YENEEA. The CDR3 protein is CASSQGTGEWETQYF. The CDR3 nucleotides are TGTGCCAGCAGCCAAGGGACAGGGGAATGGGAGACCCAGTACTTC.

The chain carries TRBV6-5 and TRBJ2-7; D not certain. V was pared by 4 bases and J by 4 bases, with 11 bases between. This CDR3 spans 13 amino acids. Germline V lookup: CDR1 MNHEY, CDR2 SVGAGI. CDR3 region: CASSSRTLYEQYF. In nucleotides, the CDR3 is TGTGCCAGCAGTTCCCGAACGCTTTACGAGCAGTACTTC.

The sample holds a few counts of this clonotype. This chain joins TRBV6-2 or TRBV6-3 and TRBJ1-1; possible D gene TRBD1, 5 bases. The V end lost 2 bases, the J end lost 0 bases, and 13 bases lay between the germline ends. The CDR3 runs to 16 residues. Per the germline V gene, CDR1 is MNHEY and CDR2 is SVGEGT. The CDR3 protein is CASSYDGKGLNTEAFF. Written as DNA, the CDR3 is TGTGCCAGCAGTTACGACGGCAAGGGGTTGAACACTGAAGCTTTCTTT.

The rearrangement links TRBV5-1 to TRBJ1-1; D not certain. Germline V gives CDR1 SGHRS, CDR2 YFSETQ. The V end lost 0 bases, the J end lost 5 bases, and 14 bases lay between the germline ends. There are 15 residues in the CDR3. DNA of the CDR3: TGCGCCAGCAGCTTGGGAAGTGGGGTATGGACTGAAGCTTTCTTT. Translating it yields CASSLGSGVWTEAFF.